The sequence of this T cell receptor (beta chain) was determined in a study of T cell responses to AZD1222 COVID-19 vaccine. The CDR3 runs to 14 residues. CDR1 and CDR2 from the germline V gene are MDHEN and SYDVKM. Trimming took off 3 bases at V and 2 bases at J, with 11 bases between the two ends. Profiled with immunoSEQ multiplex PCR; TCRdb holds only in-frame clones, not every one. The table records around 200,000 clones, around 94% of them present only once. This specimen consisted of peripheral blood, obtained 28 days after the second AZD1222 dose. The J gene is TRBJ2-7, the V gene TRBV28; possible D gene TRBD1, 6 bases. The origin of this receptor is an adult who received the AZD1222 COVID-19 vaccine. The CDR3 protein is CASSFRQATYEQYF. Written as DNA, the CDR3 is TGTGCCAGCAGTTTTCGACAGGCGACCTACGAGCAGTACTTC.